The next 8 T cell receptor beta chains were all read from a single sample in a study of human versus mouse CDR3 diversity and MHC coevolution. Here immunoSEQ multiplex PCR was the method, and the copy in TCRdb shows in-frame clones only, minus some. The sample contains about 60,000 clones, just under 95% of which appear only once. Sequencing was carried out using naive CD4+ T cells from blood. Subset of the sample: CD45RO-negative CD62L-positive naive CD4 T cells. Source of these receptors: a person aged 55 to 70 in good health.

The V gene is TRBV5-1, the J gene TRBJ2-3; TRBD2 matches 11 bases. Germline V gene lookup returns CDR1 SGHRS and CDR2 YFSETQ. The J segment lost 2 bases and the V segment lost 4 bases, leaving 6 bases of the junction unmatched. CDR3 length: 16 residues. DNA for the CDR3: TGCGCCAGCAGCCTCAGGACTAGCGGGTTCACAGATACGCAGTATTTT. It encodes CASSLRTSGFTDTQYF.

Concerning this clone: The sample contains more than one DNA sequence encoding this CDR3. The chain carries TRBV6-1 and TRBJ2-5, with D perhaps matching TRBD2 (6 bases). Trimming removed 2 bases from V and 5 bases from J, with 6 bases in between. The CDR3 runs 12 residues. CDR1 MNHNS and CDR2 SASEGT come from the germline V gene. Here the CDR3 DNA reads TGTGCCAGCAGTGAACGGGGGGAGACCCAGTACTTC. It translates to CASSERGETQYF.

This clone came up once. CDR3 DNA: TGTGCCAGCAGTTACTCATCCAGCGGGAGAGGGTACGAGCAGTACTTC. As protein: CASSYSSSGRGYEQYF. The V call is TRBV6-5, the J call TRBJ2-7; TRBD2 matches 8 bases. Germline assignment: CDR1 MNHEY and CDR2 SVGAGI. This CDR3 region has 16 residues. Trimming removed 0 bases from V and 4 bases from J; junction bases left unmatched: 8.

This rearrangement joins TRBV7-7 to TRBJ2-5; no firm D call. This CDR3 contains 13 residues. V lost 0 bases and J 5 bases, leaving 7 bases between the germline ends. Germline V gene lookup returns CDR1 SSHAT and CDR2 FNYEAQ (reference sequence). The CDR3 nucleotides are TGTGCCAGCAGCTTAGCGATGGCCGAGACCCAGTACTTC. Translation: CASSLAMAETQYF.

The CDR3 reads CASSAGREYVNEQFF. CDR3 sequence (DNA): TGTGCCAGCAGCGCGGGGCGGGAGTACGTCAATGAGCAGTTCTTC. The V gene is TRBV6-4, the J gene TRBJ2-1, with TRBD2 matching 7 bases. The J segment lost 6 bases and the V segment lost 6 bases, leaving 11 bases of the junction unmatched. Germline assignment: CDR1 MRHNA and CDR2 SNTAGT. This CDR3 comprises 15 residues.

V gene TRBV7-9 combines with J gene TRBJ1-1; D is possibly TRBD1 (6 bases). Trimming shortened V by 0 bases and J by 7 bases, and 18 bases separated the two germline ends. The CDR3 consists of 16 residues. Germline CDR1 and CDR2: SEHNR and FQNEAQ (reference sequence). The CDR3 DNA follows: TGTGCCAGCAGCTTAGCCCCAGGGGCTGCCATGCTTGAAGCTTTCTTT. It yields the protein CASSLAPGAAMLEAFF.

V is TRBV7-8 and J is TRBJ2-1, with 14 nucleotides matching TRBD2. There are 15 residues in the CDR3. CDR1 and CDR2 from the germline V gene are SGHVS and FQNEAQ. V was clipped by 4 bases and J by 10 bases; unmatched bases: 6. In nucleotides, the CDR3 is TGTGCCAGCAGCTCCGGACTAGCGGGAGGCAACGAGCAGTTCTTC. Its protein product is CASSSGLAGGNEQFF.

The chain couples TRBV18 to TRBJ2-5; 7 nucleotides line up with TRBD2. V was clipped by 2 bases and J by 0 bases; unmatched bases: 3. Germline CDR1 reads KGHSH; CDR2 reads LQKENI. This CDR3 contains 15 residues. As DNA, the CDR3 is TGTGCCAGCTCACCAAACCGGGGGGACCAAGAGACCCAGTACTTC. It encodes CASSPNRGDQETQYF.